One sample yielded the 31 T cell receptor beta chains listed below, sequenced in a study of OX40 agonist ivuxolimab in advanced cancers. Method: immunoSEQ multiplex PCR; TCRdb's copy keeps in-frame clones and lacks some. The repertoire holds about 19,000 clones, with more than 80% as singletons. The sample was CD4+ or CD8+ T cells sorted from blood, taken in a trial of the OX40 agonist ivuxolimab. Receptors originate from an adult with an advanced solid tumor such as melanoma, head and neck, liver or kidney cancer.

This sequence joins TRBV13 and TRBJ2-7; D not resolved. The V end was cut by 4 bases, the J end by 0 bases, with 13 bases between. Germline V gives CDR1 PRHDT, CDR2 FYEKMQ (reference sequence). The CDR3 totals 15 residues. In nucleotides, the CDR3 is TGTGCCAGCAGCTCCTACGGTACGAGCTCCTACGAGCAGTACTTC. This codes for CASSSYGTSSYEQYF.

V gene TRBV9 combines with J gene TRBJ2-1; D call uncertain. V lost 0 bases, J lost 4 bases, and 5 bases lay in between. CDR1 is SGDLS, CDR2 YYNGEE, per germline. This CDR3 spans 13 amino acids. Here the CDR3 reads CASSVGTYNEQFF. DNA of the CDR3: TGTGCCAGCAGCGTAGGAACGTACAATGAGCAGTTCTTC.

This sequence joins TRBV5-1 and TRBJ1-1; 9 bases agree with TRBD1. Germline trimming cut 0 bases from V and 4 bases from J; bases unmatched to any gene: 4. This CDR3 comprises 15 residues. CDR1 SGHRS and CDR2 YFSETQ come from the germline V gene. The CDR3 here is CASSLDRGQVTEAFF. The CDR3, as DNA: TGCGCCAGCAGCTTGGACAGGGGGCAAGTCACTGAAGCTTTCTTT.

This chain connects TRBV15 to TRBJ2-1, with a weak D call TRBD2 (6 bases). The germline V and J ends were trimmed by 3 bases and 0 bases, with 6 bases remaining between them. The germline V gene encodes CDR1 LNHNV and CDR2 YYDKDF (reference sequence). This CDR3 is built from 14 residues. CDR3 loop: CATSRTSSYNEQFF. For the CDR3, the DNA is TGTGCCACCAGCAGGACTAGCTCCTACAATGAGCAGTTCTTC.

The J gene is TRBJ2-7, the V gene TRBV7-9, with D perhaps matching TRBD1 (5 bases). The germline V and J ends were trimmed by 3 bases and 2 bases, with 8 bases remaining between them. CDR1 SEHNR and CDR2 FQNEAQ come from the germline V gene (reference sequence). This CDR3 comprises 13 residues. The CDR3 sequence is CASSFATAYEQYF. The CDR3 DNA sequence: TGTGCCAGCAGCTTCGCGACAGCCTACGAGCAGTACTTC.

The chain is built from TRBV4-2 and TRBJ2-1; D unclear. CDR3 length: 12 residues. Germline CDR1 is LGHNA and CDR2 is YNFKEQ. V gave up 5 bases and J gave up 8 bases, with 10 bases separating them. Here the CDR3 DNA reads TGTGCCAGCAGCTTGGTAAATGATGAGCAGTTCTTC. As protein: CASSLVNDEQFF.

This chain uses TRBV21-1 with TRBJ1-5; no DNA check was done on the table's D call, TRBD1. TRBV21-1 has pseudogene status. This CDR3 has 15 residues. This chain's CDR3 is CASSNPGTGVQPQHF. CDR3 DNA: TGTGCCAGCAGCAACCCCGGGACAGGGGTTCAGCCCCAGCATTTT.

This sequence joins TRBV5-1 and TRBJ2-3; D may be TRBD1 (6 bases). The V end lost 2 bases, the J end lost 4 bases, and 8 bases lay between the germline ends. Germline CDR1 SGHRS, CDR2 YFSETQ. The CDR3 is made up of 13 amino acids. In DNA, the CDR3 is TGCGCCAGCAGCTTTCAGGGGTCAGATACGCAGTATTTT. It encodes CASSFQGSDTQYF.

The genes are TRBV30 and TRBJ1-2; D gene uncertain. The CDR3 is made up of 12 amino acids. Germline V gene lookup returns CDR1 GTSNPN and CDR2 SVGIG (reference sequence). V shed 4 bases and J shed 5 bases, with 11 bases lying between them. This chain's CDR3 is CAWINAVYGYTF. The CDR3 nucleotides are TGTGCCTGGATCAACGCAGTTTATGGCTACACCTTC.

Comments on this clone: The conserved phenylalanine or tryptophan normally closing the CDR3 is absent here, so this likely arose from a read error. The CDR3 coding sequence is TGTGCCAGCAGTGAAGCGGCGGGCTATGGCTACACCCTC. As protein: CASSEAAGYGYTL. The chain recombines TRBV25-1 with TRBJ1-2; D is unresolved. CDR1 MGHDK and CDR2 SYGVNS come from the germline V gene. The ends were cut back, 2 bases at V and 4 bases at J, with 8 bases in the middle. The CDR3 runs 13 residues.

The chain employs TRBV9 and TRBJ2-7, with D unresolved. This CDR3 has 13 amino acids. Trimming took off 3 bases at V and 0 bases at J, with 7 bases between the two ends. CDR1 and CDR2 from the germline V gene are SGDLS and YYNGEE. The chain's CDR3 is CASSATDSYEQYF. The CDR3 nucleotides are TGTGCCAGCAGCGCCACCGACTCCTACGAGCAGTACTTC.

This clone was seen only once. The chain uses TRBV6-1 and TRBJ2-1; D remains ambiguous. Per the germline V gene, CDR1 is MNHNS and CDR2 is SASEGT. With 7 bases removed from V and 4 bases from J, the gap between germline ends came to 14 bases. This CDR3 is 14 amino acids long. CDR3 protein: CASIGIPSYNEQFF. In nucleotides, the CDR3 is TGTGCCAGCATAGGGATCCCATCTTACAATGAGCAGTTCTTC.

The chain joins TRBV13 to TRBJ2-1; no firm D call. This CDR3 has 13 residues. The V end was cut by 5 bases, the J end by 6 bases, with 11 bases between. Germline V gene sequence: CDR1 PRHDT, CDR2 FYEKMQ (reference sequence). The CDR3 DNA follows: TGTGCCAGCAGCATAGATTTAGGCAATGAGCAGTTCTTC. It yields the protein CASSIDLGNEQFF. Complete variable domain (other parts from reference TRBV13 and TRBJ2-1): AAGVIQSPRHLIKEKRETATLKCYPIPRHDTVYWYQQGPGQDPQFLISFYEKMQSDKGSIPDRFSAQQFSDYHSELNMSSLELGDSALYFCASSIDLGNEQFFGPGTRLTVL.

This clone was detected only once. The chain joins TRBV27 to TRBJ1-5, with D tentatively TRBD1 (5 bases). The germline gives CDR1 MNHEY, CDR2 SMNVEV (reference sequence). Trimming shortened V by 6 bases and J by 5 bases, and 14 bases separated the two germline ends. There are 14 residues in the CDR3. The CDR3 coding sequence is TGTGCCAGCAGGGTTGTGGAGGGACATCAGCCCCAGCATTTT. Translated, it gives CASRVVEGHQPQHF.

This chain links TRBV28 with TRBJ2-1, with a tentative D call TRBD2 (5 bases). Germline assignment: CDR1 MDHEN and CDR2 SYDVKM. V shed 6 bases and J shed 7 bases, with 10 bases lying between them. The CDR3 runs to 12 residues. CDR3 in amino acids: CASRPPGNEQFF. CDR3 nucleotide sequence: TGTGCCAGCAGACCTCCGGGGAATGAGCAGTTCTTC. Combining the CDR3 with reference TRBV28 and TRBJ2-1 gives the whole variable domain DVKVTQSSRYLVKRTGEKVFLECVQDMDHENMFWYRQDPGLGLRLIYFSYDVKMKEKGDIPEGYSVSREKKERFSLILESASTNQTSMYLCASRPPGNEQFFGPGTRLTVL.

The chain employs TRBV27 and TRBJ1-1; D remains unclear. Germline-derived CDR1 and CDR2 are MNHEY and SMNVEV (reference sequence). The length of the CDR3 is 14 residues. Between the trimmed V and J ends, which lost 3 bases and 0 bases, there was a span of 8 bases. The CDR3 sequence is CASSFGQLNTEAFF. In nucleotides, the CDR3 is TGTGCCAGCAGTTTCGGCCAGTTGAACACTGAAGCTTTCTTT.

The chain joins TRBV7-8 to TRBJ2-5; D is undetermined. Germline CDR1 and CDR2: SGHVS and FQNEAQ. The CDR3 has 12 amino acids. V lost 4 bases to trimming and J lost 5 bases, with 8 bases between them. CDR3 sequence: CASSSPWETQYF. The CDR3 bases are TGTGCCAGCAGCTCGCCGTGGGAGACCCAGTACTTC.

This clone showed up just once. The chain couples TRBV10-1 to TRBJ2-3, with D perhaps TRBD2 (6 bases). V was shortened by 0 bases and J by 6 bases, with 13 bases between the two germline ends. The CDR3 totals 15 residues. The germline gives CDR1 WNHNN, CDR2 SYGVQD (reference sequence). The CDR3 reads CASSESSSGMDTQYF. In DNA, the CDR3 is TGCGCCAGCAGTGAGTCGAGTAGCGGAATGGATACGCAGTATTTT.

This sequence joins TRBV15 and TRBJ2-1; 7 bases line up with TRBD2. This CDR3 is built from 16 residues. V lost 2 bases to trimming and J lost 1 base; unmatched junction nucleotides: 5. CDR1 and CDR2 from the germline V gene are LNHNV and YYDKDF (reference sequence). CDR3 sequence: CATSRPGTTSYNEQFF. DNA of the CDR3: TGTGCCACCAGCAGACCCGGGACTACATCCTACAATGAGCAGTTCTTC.

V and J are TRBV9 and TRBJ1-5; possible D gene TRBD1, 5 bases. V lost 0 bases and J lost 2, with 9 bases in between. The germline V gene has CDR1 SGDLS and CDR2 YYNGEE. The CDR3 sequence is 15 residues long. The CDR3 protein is CASSVGQGGNQPQHF. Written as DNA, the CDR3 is TGTGCCAGCAGCGTAGGGCAGGGTGGCAATCAGCCCCAGCATTTT. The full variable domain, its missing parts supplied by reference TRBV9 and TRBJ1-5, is DSGVTQTPKHLITATGQRVTLRCSPRSGDLSVYWYQQSLDQGLQFLIQYYNGEERAKGNILERFSAQQFPDLHSELNLSSLELGDSALYFCASSVGQGGNQPQHFGDGTRLSIL.

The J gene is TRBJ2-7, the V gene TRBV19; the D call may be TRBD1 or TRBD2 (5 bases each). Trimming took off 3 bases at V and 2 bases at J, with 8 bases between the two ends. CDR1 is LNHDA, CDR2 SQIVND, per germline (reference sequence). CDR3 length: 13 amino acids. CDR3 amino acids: CASSITGPYEQYF. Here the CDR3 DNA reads TGTGCCAGTAGTATTACGGGACCCTACGAGCAGTACTTC.

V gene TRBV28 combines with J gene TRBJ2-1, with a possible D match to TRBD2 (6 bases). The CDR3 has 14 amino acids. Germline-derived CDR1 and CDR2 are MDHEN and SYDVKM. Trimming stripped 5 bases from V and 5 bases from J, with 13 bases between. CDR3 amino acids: CASSPGLGNNEQFF. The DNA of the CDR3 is TGTGCCAGCAGTCCGGGACTTGGCAACAATGAGCAGTTCTTC.

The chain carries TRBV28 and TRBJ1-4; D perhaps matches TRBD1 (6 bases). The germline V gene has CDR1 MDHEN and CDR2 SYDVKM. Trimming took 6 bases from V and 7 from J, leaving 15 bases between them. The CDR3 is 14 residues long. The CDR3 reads CASSLSTGTEKLFF. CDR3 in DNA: TGTGCCAGCAGCCTTTCGACAGGTACTGAAAAACTGTTTTTT.

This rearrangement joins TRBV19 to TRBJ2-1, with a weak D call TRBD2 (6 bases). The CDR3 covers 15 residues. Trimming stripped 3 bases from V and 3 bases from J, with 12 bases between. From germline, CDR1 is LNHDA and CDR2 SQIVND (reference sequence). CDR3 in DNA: TGTGCCAGTAGTATTGGCGGGAACCACTACAATGAGCAGTTCTTC. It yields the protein CASSIGGNHYNEQFF.

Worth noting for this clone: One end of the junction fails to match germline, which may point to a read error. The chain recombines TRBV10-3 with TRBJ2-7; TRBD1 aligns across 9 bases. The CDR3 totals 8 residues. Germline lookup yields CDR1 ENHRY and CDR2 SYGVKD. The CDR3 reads CATGQGSF. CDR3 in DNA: TGTGCCACGGGACAGGGTTCCTTC.

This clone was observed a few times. CDR3 sequence reads: CASSLFYQVAGYEQYF. The CDR3 coding sequence is TGTGCCAGCAGCTTGTTTTACCAGGTTGCCGGCTACGAGCAGTACTTC. This sequence joins TRBV5-6 and TRBJ2-7; D gene uncertain. Trimming stripped 1 base from V and 3 bases from J, with 17 bases between. Germline V gene data show CDR1 as SGHDT and CDR2 as YYEEEE. This CDR3 spans 16 amino acids. Full variable domain (rest looked up from reference TRBV5-6 and TRBJ2-7): DAGVTQSPTHLIKTRGQQVTLRCSPKSGHDTVSWYQQALGQGPQFIFQYYEEEERQRGNFPDRFSGHQFPNYSSELNVNALLLGDSALYLCASSLFYQVAGYEQYFGPGTRLTVT.

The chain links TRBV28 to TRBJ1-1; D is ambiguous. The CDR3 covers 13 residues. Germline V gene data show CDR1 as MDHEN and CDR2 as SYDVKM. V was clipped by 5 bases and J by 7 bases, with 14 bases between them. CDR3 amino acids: CASSPQGSLEAFF. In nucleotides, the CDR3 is TGTGCCAGCAGTCCCCAAGGTTCCCTTGAAGCTTTCTTT.

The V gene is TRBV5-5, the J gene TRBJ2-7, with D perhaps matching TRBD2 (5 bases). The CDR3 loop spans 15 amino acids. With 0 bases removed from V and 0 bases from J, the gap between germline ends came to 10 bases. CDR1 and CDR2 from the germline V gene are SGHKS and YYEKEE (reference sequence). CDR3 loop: CASSLVGVPSYEQYF. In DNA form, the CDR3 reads TGTGCCAGCAGCTTGGTCGGGGTTCCCTCCTACGAGCAGTACTTC.

CDR3 region: CASSLTGADEKLFF. For the CDR3, the DNA is TGTGCCAGCAGCTTAACAGGTGCAGATGAAAAACTGTTTTTT. The rearrangement links TRBV7-9 to TRBJ1-4; D may be TRBD1 (5 bases). V lost 2 bases and J lost 6, with 10 bases in between. Germline loops: CDR1 SEHNR, CDR2 FQNEAQ (reference sequence). The CDR3 sequence is 14 residues long.

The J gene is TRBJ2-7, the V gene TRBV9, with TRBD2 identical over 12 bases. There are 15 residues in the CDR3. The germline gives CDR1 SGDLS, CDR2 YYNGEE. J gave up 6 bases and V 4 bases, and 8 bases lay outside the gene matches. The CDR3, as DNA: TGTGCCAGCAGCACTCCGACTAGCGGGGGTTTCGAGCAGTACTTC. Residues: CASSTPTSGGFEQYF.

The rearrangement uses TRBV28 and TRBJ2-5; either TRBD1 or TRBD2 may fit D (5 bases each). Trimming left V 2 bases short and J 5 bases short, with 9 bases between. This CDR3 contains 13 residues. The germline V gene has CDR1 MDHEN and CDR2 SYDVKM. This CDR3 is CASSLRGEETQYF. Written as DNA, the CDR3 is TGTGCCAGCAGTTTAAGAGGGGAGGAGACCCAGTACTTC.